What follows are 15 T cell receptor beta chains derived from one specimen sequenced in a study of cytomegalovirus exposure and HLA in healthy donors. Some clones are missing from TCRdb's copy, which holds only in-frame ones; the method was immunoSEQ multiplex PCR. The profile covers approximately 150,000 clones, with 70% to 90% appearing a single time and approximately 3.2% taken by the ten largest. The sequenced sample consisted of PBMCs. These receptors were taken from a young woman in good health and CMV-seropositive.

The genes are TRBV29-1 and TRBJ2-3; 7 bases are shared with TRBD1. This CDR3 contains 16 residues. CDR1 is SQVTM and CDR2 is ANQGSEA in the germline V gene. The junction had 9 bases not matched to a gene; V was cut back by 2 bases and J by 1 base. CDR3 nucleotides: TGCAGCGTTGAAATAGGGGGCGCCTCCCGCACAGATACGCAGTATTTT. It is translated as CSVEIGGASRTDTQYF.

This clone was seen many times. This chain uses TRBV9 with TRBJ2-5; 7 bases align to TRBD1. The CDR3 has 12 residues. Per the germline V gene, CDR1 is SGDLS and CDR2 is YYNGEE. V trimming: 10 bases; J trimming: 1 base; junction bases outside the gene matches: 4. The CDR3 protein is CARQGVQETQYF. The CDR3 DNA reads as TGTGCCCGGCAGGGGGTCCAAGAGACCCAGTACTTC.

The rearrangement joins TRBV7-9 to TRBJ1-1, with D unclear. This CDR3 has 11 amino acids. Trimming cost V 3 bases and J 6 bases, with 5 bases left between them. In germline, CDR1 is SEHNR, CDR2 FQNEAQ (reference sequence). This CDR3 is CASSFTAEAFF. CDR3 bases: TGTGCCAGCAGCTTCACAGCTGAAGCTTTCTTT.

The chain has TRBV6-1 and TRBJ1-1, with D unclear. Germline V gene data show CDR1 as MNHNS and CDR2 as SASEGT. This CDR3 comprises 12 residues. The V and J ends lost 6 bases and 1 base respectively, with 6 bases between them. The CDR3 loop reads CASSRQNTEAFF. The CDR3 nucleotides are TGTGCCAGCAGCAGACAGAACACTGAAGCTTTCTTT.

This rearrangement joins TRBV15 to TRBJ1-5, with D unresolved. The CDR3 length is 15 residues. CDR1 LNHNV and CDR2 YYDKDF come from the germline V gene (reference sequence). The V and J ends lost 0 bases and 5 bases respectively, with 11 bases between them. DNA for the CDR3: TGTGCCACCAGCAGAGATCCTGGGAGGGATCAGCCCCAGCATTTT. Protein: CATSRDPGRDQPQHF.

This chain joins TRBV4-3 and TRBJ1-4, with 12 bases lining up with TRBD1. V shed 1 base, J shed 3 bases, and the junction held 15 bases outside the gene matches. The CDR3 covers 21 residues. Germline V gene sequence: CDR1 LGHNA, CDR2 YSLEER. The DNA for the CDR3 is TGCGCCAGCAGCCAAGTCTTTTACAGGGGACAGGGGGCCTCGGCTAATGAAAAACTGTTTTTT. As protein: CASSQVFYRGQGASANEKLFF.

The genes are TRBV21-1 and TRBJ1-1; TRBD1, the table's D call, was not compared with the DNA. TRBV21-1 is a documented pseudogene. The CDR3 totals 19 residues. Written as DNA, the CDR3 is TGTGCCAGCAGCAAAGTCAACAGGGGGCTAGGTATCTATTGGGGCGGAGCTTTCTTT. As protein: CASSKVNRGLGIYWGGAFF.

The gene calls are TRBV28 and TRBJ1-2; maybe TRBD1 (5 bases). Trimming removed 6 bases at V and 7 bases at J, with 6 bases between. Germline CDR1 MDHEN, CDR2 SYDVKM. The CDR3 has 10 residues. CDR3 nucleotide sequence: TGTGCCAGCAGGGGGCTTGGCTACACCTTC. Its protein product is CASRGLGYTF.

The chain uses TRBV5-3 and TRBJ1-2, with a possible D match to TRBD1 (5 bases). TRBV5-3 is noted as an ORF with a role that remains uncertain. Trimming took off 6 bases at V and 0 bases at J, with 15 bases between the two ends. The CDR3 has 15 residues. The CDR3 spells CARTPNGGTNYGYTF. The CDR3 region has the DNA TGTGCCAGAACCCCCAACGGGGGGACTAACTATGGCTACACCTTC.

The V call is TRBV11-3, the J call TRBJ1-2; D not resolved. Deletions cut 0 bases from V and 12 bases from J, with 11 bases between. Germline loops: CDR1 SGHNT, CDR2 YENEEA. The CDR3 sequence is 12 residues long. DNA for the CDR3: TGTGCCAGCAGCTTAGAGCGGGGAGAGAACACCTTC. It yields the protein CASSLERGENTF.

This clone was seen once. The chain joins TRBV29-1 to TRBJ2-7; D possibly corresponds to TRBD1 (5 bases). CDR1 is SQVTM, CDR2 ANQGSEA, per germline. V gave up 4 bases and J gave up 3 bases, with 7 bases separating them. The CDR3 consists of 11 residues. The CDR3 nucleotides are TGCAGCGTTGGACAGAACTACGAGCAGTACTTC. Its protein is CSVGQNYEQYF.

This clone was found a few times. The rearrangement joins TRBV14 to TRBJ1-5, with a possible D match to TRBD1 (6 bases). The CDR3 is 14 amino acids. CDR1 and CDR2 from the germline V gene are SGHDN and FVKESK. Trimming cost V 4 bases and J 0 bases, with 7 bases left between them. The CDR3 protein is CASSPDSSNQPQHF. DNA of the CDR3: TGTGCCAGCAGCCCGGACAGTAGCAATCAGCCCCAGCATTTT.

This clone was found once. The J gene is TRBJ2-7, the V gene TRBV7-9, with D possibly being TRBD2 (6 bases). The CDR3 runs to 13 residues. Trimming pared 5 bases from V and 5 bases from J, leaving 13 bases between. The germline V gene has CDR1 SEHNR and CDR2 FQNEAQ (reference sequence). CDR3 region: CASSPLGGDEQYF. The CDR3 DNA sequence: TGTGCCAGCAGCCCGCTTGGAGGGGACGAGCAGTACTTC.

The chain employs TRBV30 and TRBJ2-7; tentatively, D is TRBD2 (5 bases). The CDR3 is made up of 12 amino acids. Between the trimmed V and J ends, which lost 5 bases and 3 bases, there was a span of 11 bases. From germline, CDR1 is GTSNPN and CDR2 SVGIG (reference sequence). The CDR3 bases are TGTGCCTGGGGCCCCGACTACTACGAGCAGTACTTC. The encoded protein is CAWGPDYYEQYF. Filled out from reference TRBV30 and TRBJ2-7, the complete variable domain reads SQTIHQWPATLVQPVGSPLSLECTVEGTSNPNLYWYRQAAGRGLQLLFYSVGIGQISSEVPQNLSASRPQDRQFILSSKKLLLSDSGFYLCAWGPDYYEQYFGPGTRLTVT.

The chain links TRBV14 to TRBJ2-3, with 9 bases fitting TRBD1. Germline CDR1 is SGHDN and CDR2 is FVKESK. V was pared by 4 bases and J by 5 bases, with 7 bases of the junction left unmatched. The CDR3 is 15 amino acids. Here the CDR3 DNA reads TGTGCCAGCAGCCTACTAGGGACAGGGCAAGATACGCAGTATTTT. Its protein product is CASSLLGTGQDTQYF.